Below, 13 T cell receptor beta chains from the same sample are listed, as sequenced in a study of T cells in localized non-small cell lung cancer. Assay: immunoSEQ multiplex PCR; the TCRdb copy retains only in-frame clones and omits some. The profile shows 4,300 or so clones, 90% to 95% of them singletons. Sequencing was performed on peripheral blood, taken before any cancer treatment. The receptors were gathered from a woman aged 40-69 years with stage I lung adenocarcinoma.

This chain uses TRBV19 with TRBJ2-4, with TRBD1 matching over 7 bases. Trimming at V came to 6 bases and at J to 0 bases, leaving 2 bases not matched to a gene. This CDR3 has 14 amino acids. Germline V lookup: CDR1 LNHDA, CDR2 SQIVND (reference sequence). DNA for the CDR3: TGTGCCAGTAGGACAGGGCTAGCCAAAAACATTCAGTACTTC. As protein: CASRTGLAKNIQYF.

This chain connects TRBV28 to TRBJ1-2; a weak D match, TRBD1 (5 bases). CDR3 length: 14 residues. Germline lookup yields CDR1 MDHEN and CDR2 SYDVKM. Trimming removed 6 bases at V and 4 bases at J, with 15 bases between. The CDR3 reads CASRPGGVGYGYTF. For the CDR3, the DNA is TGTGCCAGCAGGCCGGGAGGGGTAGGCTATGGCTACACCTTC.

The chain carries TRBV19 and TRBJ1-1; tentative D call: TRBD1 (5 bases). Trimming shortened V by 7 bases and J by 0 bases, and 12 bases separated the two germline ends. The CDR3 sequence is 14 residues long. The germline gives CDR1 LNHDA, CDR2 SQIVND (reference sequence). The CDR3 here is CASIEGTVNTEAFF. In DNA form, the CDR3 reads TGTGCCAGTATCGAGGGGACGGTGAACACTGAAGCTTTCTTT.

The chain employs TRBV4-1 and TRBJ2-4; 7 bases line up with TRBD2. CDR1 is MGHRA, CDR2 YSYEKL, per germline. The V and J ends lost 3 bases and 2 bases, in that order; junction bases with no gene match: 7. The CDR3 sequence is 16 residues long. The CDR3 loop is CASSHLGGGPKNIQYF. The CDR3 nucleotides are TGCGCCAGCAGCCACTTGGGGGGGGGACCCAAAAACATTCAGTACTTC.

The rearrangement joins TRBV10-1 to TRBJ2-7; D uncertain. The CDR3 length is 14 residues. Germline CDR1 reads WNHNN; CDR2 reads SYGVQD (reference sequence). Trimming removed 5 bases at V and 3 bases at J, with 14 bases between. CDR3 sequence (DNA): TGCGCCAGCAGTCTGGGGTACACAAACTACGAGCAGTACTTC. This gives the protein CASSLGYTNYEQYF.

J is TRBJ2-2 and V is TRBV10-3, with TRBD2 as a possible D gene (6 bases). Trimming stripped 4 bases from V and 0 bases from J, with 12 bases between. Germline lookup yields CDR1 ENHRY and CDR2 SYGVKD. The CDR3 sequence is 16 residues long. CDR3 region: CAISASGAANTGELFF. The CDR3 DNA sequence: TGTGCCATCAGTGCATCGGGAGCGGCGAACACCGGGGAGCTGTTTTTT.

CDR3 residues: CASSLVLQWTGEETQYF. Here the CDR3 DNA reads TGTGCCAGCAGCTTAGTCCTCCAATGGACAGGGGAAGAGACCCAGTACTTC. This rearrangement joins TRBV11-3 to TRBJ2-5; 9 bases agree with TRBD1. J lost 3 bases, V lost 1 base, and 9 bases had no gene match. CDR1 and CDR2 from the germline V gene are SGHNT and YENEEA. The CDR3 runs 17 residues.

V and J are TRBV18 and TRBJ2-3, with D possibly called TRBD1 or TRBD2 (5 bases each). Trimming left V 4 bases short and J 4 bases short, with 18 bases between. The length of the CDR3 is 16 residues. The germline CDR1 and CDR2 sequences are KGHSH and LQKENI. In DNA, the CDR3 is TGTGCCAGCTCACAAGCCGGGACGATTGCTTCAGATACGCAGTATTTT. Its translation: CASSQAGTIASDTQYF.

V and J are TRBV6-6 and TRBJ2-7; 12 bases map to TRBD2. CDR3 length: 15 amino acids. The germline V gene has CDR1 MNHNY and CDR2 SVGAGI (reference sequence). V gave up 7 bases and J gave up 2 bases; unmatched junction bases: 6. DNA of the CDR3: TGTGCCAGCAAACACCTAGCGGGAGGGCCCTACGAGCAGTACTTC. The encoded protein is CASKHLAGGPYEQYF.

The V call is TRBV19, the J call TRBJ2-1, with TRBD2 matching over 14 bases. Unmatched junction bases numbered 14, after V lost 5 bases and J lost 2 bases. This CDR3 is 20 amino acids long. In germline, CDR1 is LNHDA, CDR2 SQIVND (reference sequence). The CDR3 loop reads CASSLTGTSGRQRPYNEQFF. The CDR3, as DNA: TGTGCCAGTAGTTTAACCGGGACTAGCGGGAGACAACGTCCCTACAATGAGCAGTTCTTC.

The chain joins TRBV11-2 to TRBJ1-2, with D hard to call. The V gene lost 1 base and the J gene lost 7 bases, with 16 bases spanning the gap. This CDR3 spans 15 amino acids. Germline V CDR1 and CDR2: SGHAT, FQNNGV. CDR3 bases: TGTGCCAGCAGCTTAGCCTCGTCCGGAAGTGGTGGCTACACCTTC. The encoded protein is CASSLASSGSGGYTF.

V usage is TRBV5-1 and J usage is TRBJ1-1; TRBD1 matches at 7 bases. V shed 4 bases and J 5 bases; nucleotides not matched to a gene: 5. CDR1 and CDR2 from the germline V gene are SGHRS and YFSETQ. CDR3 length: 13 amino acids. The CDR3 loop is CASSLGQSTEAFF. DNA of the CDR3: TGCGCCAGCAGCCTGGGACAGTCAACTGAAGCTTTCTTT.

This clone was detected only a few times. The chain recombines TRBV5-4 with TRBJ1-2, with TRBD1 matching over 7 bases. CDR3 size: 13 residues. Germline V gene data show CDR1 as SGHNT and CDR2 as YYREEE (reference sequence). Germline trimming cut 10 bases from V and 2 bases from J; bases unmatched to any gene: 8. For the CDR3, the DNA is TGTGCCCCAGGGGGGGGGAGGAACTATGGCTACACCTTC. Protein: CAPGGGRNYGYTF.